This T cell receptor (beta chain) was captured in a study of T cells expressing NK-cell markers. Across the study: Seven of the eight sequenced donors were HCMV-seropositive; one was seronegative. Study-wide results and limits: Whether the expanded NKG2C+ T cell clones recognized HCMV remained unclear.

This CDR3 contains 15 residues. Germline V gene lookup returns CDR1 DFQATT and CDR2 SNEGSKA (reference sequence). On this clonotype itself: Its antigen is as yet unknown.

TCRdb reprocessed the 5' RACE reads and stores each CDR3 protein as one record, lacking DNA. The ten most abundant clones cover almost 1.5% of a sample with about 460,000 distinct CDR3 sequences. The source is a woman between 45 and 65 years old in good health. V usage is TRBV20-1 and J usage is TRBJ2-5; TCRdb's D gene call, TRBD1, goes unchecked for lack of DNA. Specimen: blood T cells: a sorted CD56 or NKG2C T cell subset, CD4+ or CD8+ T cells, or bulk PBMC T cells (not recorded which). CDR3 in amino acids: CSARDRFRGQETQYF.